A single T cell receptor beta chain is shown here with its context. Its antigen is still unknown. The sample is drawn from a study of T cell responses to AZD1222 COVID-19 vaccine. Study-level results: Donors were largely white British and mainly female; clonal diversity was possibly underestimated. Vaccination with two AZD1222 doses was followed by a rise in Spike-specific TCR breadth and depth.

The germline V gene encodes CDR1 LNHNV and CDR2 YYDKDF (reference sequence). V lost 0 bases and J 3 bases, leaving 5 bases between the germline ends. The CDR3 spans 14 residues. TCRdb's copy holds only in-frame clones and misses some; the assay was immunoSEQ multiplex PCR. The profile shows over 45,000 clones, about 88% of them singletons. The clonotype originates from an adult who received the AZD1222 COVID-19 vaccine. The chain links TRBV15 to TRBJ1-4; no firm D call. This specimen was peripheral blood, taken 28 days after the second AZD1222 dose. The CDR3 nucleotides read TGTGCCACCAGCAGAGATCGTCCTAATGAAAAACTGTTTTTT. It codes for CATSRDRPNEKLFF.